These 32 T cell receptor beta chains came from one sample sequenced in a study of blood T cell repertoires in COVID-19. Repertoires were generated with immunoSEQ multiplex PCR, while TCRdb's copy carries only in-frame clones and drops some. The table includes 250,000 to 400,000 clones, 85% to 90% detected once. Input material: peripheral blood. Receptors originate from a woman in her thirties with COVID-19, enrolled during active disease.

This clone was picked up one time. CDR3 nucleotide sequence: TGTGCCAGCAGTCCCGGGAGCCGGTATAATGAGCAGTTCTTC. It translates to CASSPGSRYNEQFF. The genes are TRBV6-4 and TRBJ2-1, with D perhaps matching TRBD2 (6 bases). Trimming stripped 5 bases from V and 7 bases from J, with 15 bases between. Germline V gene data show CDR1 as MRHNA and CDR2 as SNTAGT. The CDR3 length is 14 residues.

The chain employs TRBV2 and TRBJ1-1, with D possibly matching TRBD1 (5 bases). The CDR3 is 14 residues long. Germline CDR1 SNHLY, CDR2 FYNNEI. The ends were cut back, 8 bases at V and 1 base at J, with 14 bases in the middle. This chain's CDR3 is CASRSGQWNTEAFF. The CDR3 nucleotides are TGTGCCAGCCGCTCCGGACAATGGAACACTGAAGCTTTCTTT.

V gene TRBV21-1 combines with J gene TRBJ1-3; no check of the table's D call, TRBD1, against the DNA was made. TRBV21-1 is listed as a pseudogene. The CDR3 is 16 residues long. The CDR3 bases are TGTGCCAGCAGCCCGGGGACAGGCTACTCTGGAAACACCATATATTTT. Protein product: CASSPGTGYSGNTIYF.

The chain links TRBV7-2 to TRBJ2-7, with 7 bases lining up with TRBD1. There are 15 residues in the CDR3. The germline gives CDR1 SGHTA, CDR2 FQGNSA. V lost 1 base to trimming and J lost 3 bases; unmatched junction nucleotides: 6. CDR3 sequence (DNA): TGTGCCAGCAGCTTAGTGGGGACAGAAGACTACGAGCAGTACTTC. It translates to CASSLVGTEDYEQYF.

The V and J genes are TRBV5-1 and TRBJ2-1, with D unclear. The V gene's germline CDR1 is SGHRS and CDR2 YFSETQ. Trimming took off 0 bases at V and 1 base at J, with 11 bases between the two ends. The CDR3 covers 16 residues. CDR3 in amino acids: CASSLDGQMSYNEQFF. CDR3 DNA sequence: TGCGCCAGCAGCTTGGATGGCCAGATGTCCTACAATGAGCAGTTCTTC.

A remark on this clone: Other DNA sequences in this sample translate to the same CDR3. V gene TRBV27 combines with J gene TRBJ2-1; D gene uncertain. V lost 0 bases, J lost 7 bases, and 7 bases lay in between. The CDR3 is made up of 13 amino acids. Germline CDR1 is MNHEY and CDR2 is SMNVEV (reference sequence). CDR3 in amino acids: CASSLSAGNEQFF. The CDR3 nucleotides are TGTGCCAGCAGTTTATCGGCCGGGAATGAGCAGTTCTTC.

The chain has TRBV7-9 and TRBJ2-1; 11 bases fit TRBD1. There are 15 residues in the CDR3. Germline CDR1 is SEHNR and CDR2 is FQNEAQ (reference sequence). V was clipped by 5 bases and J by 5 bases; unmatched bases: 5. The CDR3 nucleotides are TGTGCCAGCAGCCCCCCGGACAGGGGGCACAATGAGCAGTTCTTC. It codes for CASSPPDRGHNEQFF.

This clone was seen just once. This chain connects TRBV2 to TRBJ1-1; D is perhaps TRBD1 (6 bases). The CDR3 loop spans 14 amino acids. V lost 4 bases and J lost 1, with 10 bases in between. The germline V gene encodes CDR1 SNHLY and CDR2 FYNNEI. CDR3 residues: CASSAQGWNTEAFF. CDR3 nucleotide sequence: TGTGCCAGCAGTGCACAGGGCTGGAACACTGAAGCTTTCTTT.

The chain is built from TRBV18 and TRBJ1-5, with D perhaps matching TRBD1 (6 bases). Germline V gene lookup returns CDR1 KGHSH and CDR2 LQKENI. The CDR3 length is 18 residues. Between the trimmed V and J ends, which lost 3 bases and 0 bases, there was a span of 18 bases. The CDR3 is CASSPSAAGVNSNQPQHF. The CDR3 DNA follows: TGTGCCAGCTCACCGTCGGCTGCAGGGGTAAATAGCAATCAGCCCCAGCATTTT.

The chain links TRBV5-3 to TRBJ2-3; TRBD2 is a possible D gene (6 bases). TRBV5-3 is an ORF; its function is uncertain. This CDR3 contains 15 residues. The V and J ends lost 2 bases and 1 base respectively, with 11 bases between them. CDR3 loop: CARSLTGDGTDTQYF. CDR3 nucleotides: TGTGCCAGAAGCTTAACGGGAGATGGCACAGATACGCAGTATTTT.

In nucleotides, the CDR3 is TGTGCCAGCAGTGGGTATGACCTGACTCTTTATGGCTACACCTTC. Protein: CASSGYDLTLYGYTF. The J gene is TRBJ1-2, the V gene TRBV25-1; D remains unclear. This CDR3 is 15 amino acids long. Germline values: CDR1 MGHDK, CDR2 SYGVNS. V lost 4 bases and J 5 bases, leaving 17 bases between the germline ends.

The J gene is TRBJ1-2, the V gene TRBV27; 11 positions match TRBD1. This CDR3 is 15 amino acids long. Trimming at V came to 5 bases and at J to 5 bases, leaving 7 bases not matched to a gene. The germline CDR1 and CDR2 sequences are MNHEY and SMNVEV (reference sequence). The CDR3 DNA sequence: TGTGCCAGCAGTCCCAGGGACAGGGGGAAGTATGGCTACACCTTC. Amino acid sequence: CASSPRDRGKYGYTF.

The chain recombines TRBV10-3 with TRBJ1-5; 8 bases are a match to TRBD1. Germline CDR1 ENHRY, CDR2 SYGVKD. The CDR3 is made up of 14 amino acids. V shed 6 bases and J 5 bases; nucleotides not matched to a gene: 6. The CDR3 DNA is TGTGCCATCAGCCCAGGGGGCCCTGATCAGCCCCAGCATTTT. Translated: CAISPGGPDQPQHF.

V and J are TRBV5-4 and TRBJ1-1; D is possibly TRBD1 (5 bases). The CDR3 runs 14 residues. Germline V lookup: CDR1 SGHNT, CDR2 YYREEE (reference sequence). V gave up 5 bases and J gave up 1 base, with 12 bases separating them. CDR3 loop: CASSQGGQNTEAFF. CDR3 DNA: TGTGCCAGCAGTCAGGGAGGACAGAACACTGAAGCTTTCTTT.

CDR3 sequence reads: CAWSLTTGNSPLHF. The CDR3 region has the DNA TGTGCCTGGAGCCTTACTACAGGGAACTCACCCCTCCACTTT. This chain uses TRBV30 with TRBJ1-6, with D maybe TRBD1 (6 bases). Trimming stripped 3 bases from V and 10 bases from J, with 16 bases between. This CDR3 contains 14 residues. Germline loops: CDR1 GTSNPN, CDR2 SVGIG (reference sequence).

This chain joins TRBV28 and TRBJ2-1, with a possible D match to TRBD1 (5 bases). Germline V gene sequence: CDR1 MDHEN, CDR2 SYDVKM. There are 14 residues in the CDR3. V was shortened by 6 bases and J by 3 bases, with 12 bases between the two germline ends. The CDR3 region has the DNA TGTGCCAGCAGAGCCCCAGGGCTCTACAATGAGCAGTTCTTC. This translates into CASRAPGLYNEQFF.

The chain recombines TRBV5-1 with TRBJ2-4; TRBD1 matches 7 bases. V was pared by 0 bases and J by 6 bases, with 6 bases of the junction left unmatched. The CDR3 has 15 amino acids. CDR1 SGHRS and CDR2 YFSETQ come from the germline V gene. The CDR3 nucleotides are TGCGCCAGCAGCTTGGGACAGGGTGGGCCAAACATTCAGTACTTC. Translation gives CASSLGQGGPNIQYF.

The rearrangement joins TRBV2 to TRBJ2-2, with 10 positions matching TRBD1. The J segment lost 5 bases and the V segment lost 3 bases, leaving 9 bases of the junction unmatched. Germline CDR1 SNHLY, CDR2 FYNNEI. The CDR3 loop spans 17 amino acids. The CDR3 bases are TGTGCCAGCAGTGATTATAGGACAGGGGGATTGACCGGGGAGCTGTTTTTT. It specifies CASSDYRTGGLTGELFF.

The J gene is TRBJ2-1, the V gene TRBV11-2, with 12 bases aligning to TRBD2. Looked up from germline, CDR1 is SGHAT and CDR2 is FQNNGV. The CDR3 spans 16 residues. V gave up 5 bases and J gave up 3 bases; unmatched junction bases: 5. CDR3 nucleotide sequence: TGTGCCAGCAGCGTAGGACTAGCGGGAATCTACAATGAGCAGTTCTTC. Protein sequence: CASSVGLAGIYNEQFF.

The gene calls are TRBV2 and TRBJ2-4, with 7 bases aligning to TRBD1. Germline assignment: CDR1 SNHLY and CDR2 FYNNEI. The CDR3 totals 14 residues. J was trimmed by 1 base and V by 9 bases; bases with no gene match: 6. CDR3 bases: TGTGCCAGTGAGACAGGGTTTGCCAAAAACATTCAGTACTTC. This gives the protein CASETGFAKNIQYF.

This clone showed up just once. The chain employs TRBV9 and TRBJ2-2, with D unclear. CDR3 length: 14 residues. V was pared by 5 bases and J by 0 bases, with 8 bases between. In germline, CDR1 is SGDLS, CDR2 YYNGEE. The chain's CDR3 is CASSTYANTGELFF. CDR3 in DNA: TGTGCCAGCAGTACTTACGCGAACACCGGGGAGCTGTTTTTT.

The genes are TRBV3-1 (or the pseudogene TRBV3-2) and TRBJ1-1; TRBD1 matches at 10 bases. The V gene end was trimmed by 1 base and the J gene end by 5 bases; junction bases not matched to a gene: 13. CDR3 length equals 18 residues. Per the germline V gene, CDR1 is LGHDT and CDR2 is YNNKEL (reference sequence). The CDR3 nucleotides read TGTGCCAGCAGCCAAGGAGGGACAGGGGTAGGAAGGGGGACTGAAGCTTTCTTT. Residues: CASSQGGTGVGRGTEAFF.

In DNA form, the CDR3 reads TGTGCCAGTAGTACAGAGGACAGGGTTTGGGAGCAGTTCTTC. Protein: CASSTEDRVWEQFF. The chain combines TRBV19 with TRBJ2-1; 8 bases agree with TRBD1. The trim removed 4 bases at V and 10 bases at J, leaving 9 bases unmatched. Germline CDR1 and CDR2: LNHDA and SQIVND (reference sequence). The CDR3 runs 14 residues. Together with reference TRBV19 and TRBJ2-1, the CDR3 gives the full variable domain: DGGITQSPKYLFRKEGQNVTLSCEQNLNHDAMYWYRQDPGQGLRLIYYSQIVNDFQKGDIAEGYSVSREKKESFPLTVTSAQKNPTAFYLCASSTEDRVWEQFFGPGTRLTVL.

V is TRBV19 and J is TRBJ2-5; 7 nucleotides align to TRBD1. The germline CDR1 and CDR2 sequences are LNHDA and SQIVND (reference sequence). This CDR3 comprises 15 residues. Trimming cost V 1 base and J 5 bases; bases outside gene matches: 7. As DNA, the CDR3 is TGTGCCAGTAGTATAGGGACTCAACAGGGGGAGACCCAGTACTTC. Its protein product is CASSIGTQQGETQYF.

The genes are TRBV14 and TRBJ2-7; TRBD1 aligns across 9 bases. The V and J ends lost 1 base and 1 base, in that order; junction bases with no gene match: 8. The CDR3 consists of 17 residues. Germline CDR1 reads SGHDN; CDR2 reads FVKESK. The CDR3 loop reads CASSQAPDRGYSYEQYF. In nucleotides, the CDR3 is TGTGCCAGCAGCCAAGCACCCGACAGGGGGTATTCCTACGAGCAGTACTTC.

The V call is TRBV30, the J call TRBJ1-3, with 8 positions matching TRBD1. The CDR3 is 15 amino acids. CDR1 and CDR2 (germline): GTSNPN, SVGIG (reference sequence). V dropped 3 bases and J dropped 2; count of bases not matched to a gene: 6. The CDR3 loop reads CAWSYQGAPGNTIYF. CDR3 DNA: TGTGCCTGGAGCTATCAGGGGGCGCCTGGAAACACCATATATTTT. Together with reference TRBV30 and TRBJ1-3, the CDR3 gives the full variable domain: SQTIHQWPATLVQPVGSPLSLECTVEGTSNPNLYWYRQAAGRGLQLLFYSVGIGQISSEVPQNLSASRPQDRQFILSSKKLLLSDSGFYLCAWSYQGAPGNTIYFGEGSWLTVV.

The V call is TRBV30, the J call TRBJ2-7; D gene uncertain. The CDR3 runs 12 residues. CDR1 is GTSNPN, CDR2 SVGIG, per germline (reference sequence). The ends were cut back, 0 bases at V and 4 bases at J, with 7 bases in the middle. Here the CDR3 DNA reads TGTGCCTGGAGTGTGGCCGTGTACGAGCAGTACTTC. Amino acids: CAWSVAVYEQYF. Complete variable domain (other parts from reference TRBV30 and TRBJ2-7): SQTIHQWPATLVQPVGSPLSLECTVEGTSNPNLYWYRQAAGRGLQLLFYSVGIGQISSEVPQNLSASRPQDRQFILSSKKLLLSDSGFYLCAWSVAVYEQYFGPGTRLTVT.

The chain recombines TRBV5-4 with TRBJ2-7; TRBD1 matches 8 bases. V lost 2 bases, J lost 0 bases, and 4 bases stayed unmatched. The CDR3 runs to 15 residues. Germline lookup yields CDR1 SGHNT and CDR2 YYREEE (reference sequence). The CDR3 is CASSLSTGGSYEQYF. CDR3 DNA: TGTGCCAGCAGCTTATCTACAGGGGGCTCCTACGAGCAGTACTTC.

The rearrangement links TRBV9 to TRBJ2-7; 10 nucleotides line up with TRBD1. The CDR3 has 15 amino acids. CDR1 and CDR2 from the germline V gene are SGDLS and YYNGEE. With V trimmed by 0 bases and J by 6 bases, 6 bases remained unmatched. Here the CDR3 reads CASSVGQGAVSEQYF. CDR3 nucleotides: TGTGCCAGCAGCGTAGGACAGGGGGCGGTGTCCGAGCAGTACTTC.

V and J are TRBV9 and TRBJ2-7, with D possibly being TRBD2 (6 bases). CDR1 and CDR2 (germline): SGDLS, YYNGEE. This CDR3 spans 14 amino acids. V shed 0 bases and J shed 1 base, with 8 bases lying between them. CDR3 protein: CASSVGDFSYEQYF. In DNA, the CDR3 is TGTGCCAGCAGCGTAGGGGACTTTTCCTACGAGCAGTACTTC.

The chain is built from TRBV30 and TRBJ2-1, with 9 bases matching TRBD2. This CDR3 spans 14 amino acids. V dropped 3 bases and J dropped 10; count of bases not matched to a gene: 10. CDR1 GTSNPN and CDR2 SVGIG come from the germline V gene (reference sequence). This chain's CDR3 is CAWSGLAMSDEQFF. Here the CDR3 DNA reads TGTGCCTGGAGCGGACTAGCGATGAGTGACGAGCAGTTCTTC.

V is TRBV25-1 and J is TRBJ2-2; a weak D match, TRBD2 (6 bases). Germline lookup yields CDR1 MGHDK and CDR2 SYGVNS. V was clipped by 1 base and J by 0 bases, with 9 bases between them. This CDR3 has 16 amino acids. The CDR3 sequence is CASSEFGGANTGELFF. DNA for the CDR3: TGTGCCAGCAGTGAATTTGGCGGGGCGAACACCGGGGAGCTGTTTTTT.